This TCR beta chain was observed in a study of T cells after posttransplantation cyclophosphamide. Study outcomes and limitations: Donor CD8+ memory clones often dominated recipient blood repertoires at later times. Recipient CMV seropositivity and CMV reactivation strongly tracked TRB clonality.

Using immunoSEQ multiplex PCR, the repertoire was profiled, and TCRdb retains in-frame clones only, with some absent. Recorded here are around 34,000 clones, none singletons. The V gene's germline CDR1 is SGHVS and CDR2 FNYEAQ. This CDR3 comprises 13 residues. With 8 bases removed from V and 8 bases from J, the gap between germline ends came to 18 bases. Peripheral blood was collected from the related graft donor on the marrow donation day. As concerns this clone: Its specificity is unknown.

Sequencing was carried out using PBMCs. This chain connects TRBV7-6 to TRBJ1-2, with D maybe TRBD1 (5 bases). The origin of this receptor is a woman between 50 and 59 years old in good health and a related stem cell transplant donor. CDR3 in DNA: TGTGCCAGCGGATCACTCAGGGTGCGGGGCTACACCTTC. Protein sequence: CASGSLRVRGYTF.